The T cell receptor (beta chain) described here comes from a study of CD8 T cells in Susac syndrome. Study-wide background: There were Susac syndrome patients who were therapy-naive at blood draw, others on corticosteroids, and others on intravenous immunoglobulin alone.

This clonotype was found once. TEMRA cells were enriched by FACS, while CD8+ and CD4+ T cells were obtained through a negative isolation that was performed magnetically. RNA totalling roughly 0.5 to 1 ug underwent reverse transcription with random hexamers. By means of immunoSEQ multiplex PCR, TCR beta CDR3 spanning 54 Vbeta and 13 Jbeta underwent amplification. TCRdb independently ran MiXCR on the immunoSEQ multiplex PCR reads; one entry per CDR3 protein. The sample shows 95,000 to 150,000 distinct CDR3 sequences, 95% to 96% of them seen only once. The CDR3 runs to 17 residues. V dropped 4 bases and J dropped 2 bases, with 22 bases sitting between them. Germline CDR1 is SGHNT and CDR2 is YYREEE (reference sequence).

This receptor was taken from a human donor with Susac syndrome. The sequencing sample was made of CD4+ T cells from PBMCs. V is TRBV5-4 and J is TRBJ2-7; D could derive from TRBD1 or TRBD2 (5 bases each). CDR3 region: CASSPGAGLGHTYEQYF. In nucleotides, the CDR3 is TGTGCCAGCAGCCCCGGGGCTGGGTTGGGTCATACCTACGAGCAGTACTTC.